This TCR beta chain was recorded in a study of PD-1 blockade in classical Hodgkin lymphoma. Study overall: Nivolumab was administered to patients intravenously at 3 mg/kg every 2 weeks. Regarding the study as a whole: Why repertoires differed is undefined; disease activity or prior therapy possibly contributed. With CD4+ cells, TCR diversity rose significantly by C4D1, but not with CD8+ cells. Before treatment, TCR diversity in newly diagnosed patients was reportedly lower than in healthy donors.

Time point denoted: cycle 4 day 1 (C4D1), after more than five weeks of nivolumab. Every patient experienced relapse after autologous stem cell transplantation, and brentuximab vedotin exposure varied. This clone was counted once. Its specificity is not known. CDR1 MNHEY and CDR2 SVGAGI come from the germline V gene. V dropped 6 bases and J dropped 7 bases, with 12 bases sitting between them. There are 13 residues in the CDR3. Profiling relied on immunoSEQ multiplex PCR, and the TCRdb table lists in-frame clones only, not all of them. This table holds about 41,000 clones, approximately 70% found once. The TCR was taken from a human donor with classical Hodgkin lymphoma. The rearrangement links TRBV6-5 to TRBJ2-2; D is ambiguous. This specimen consisted of peripheral blood mononuclear cells (PBMCs), obtained before the fourth cycle of nivolumab. In nucleotides, the CDR3 is TGTGCCAGCAGCCAAATGCGGCTCGGGGAGCTGTTTTTT. Protein sequence: CASSQMRLGELFF.